This T cell receptor beta chain was recovered during a study of metastatic and nonmetastatic thyroid tumors. About the study: Peripheral blood and tumor or nodule samples from malignant and benign thyroid patients were compared. Findings of the study overall: Benign nodules reportedly had significantly lower TCR beta diversity than malignant thyroid tumors in blood and tumor.

In the authors' methods: Differences in CDR3 between clinicopathological groups were drawn on to build a classifier intended to discriminate distant-metastatic papillary thyroid cancer patients. TCRdb re-called the PCR reads with MiXCR. These V and J calls derive from TCRdb rather than the authors' analysis. The repertoire has around 25,000 clones, around 14% of them found once; the top ten carry roughly 3.3%. Thyroid surgery was preceded by no treatment in any patient. Trimming cost V 2 bases and J 3 bases, with 7 bases left between them. The CDR3 is 14 amino acids. CDR1 KGHSH and CDR2 LQKENI come from the germline V gene. Many counts were recorded for this clone. The antigen remains unidentified.

This sequence was found in a female donor with papillary thyroid cancer or a benign thyroid nodule (not recorded which). Some clones in this sample may be carry-over from other donors' samples. The genes are TRBV18 and TRBJ2-2; D perhaps matches TRBD1 (6 bases). Sample: blood. CDR3 amino acids: CASSPGGHTGELFF. The CDR3 region has the DNA TGTGCCAGCTCACCAGGGGGCCACACCGGGGAGCTGTTTTTT.